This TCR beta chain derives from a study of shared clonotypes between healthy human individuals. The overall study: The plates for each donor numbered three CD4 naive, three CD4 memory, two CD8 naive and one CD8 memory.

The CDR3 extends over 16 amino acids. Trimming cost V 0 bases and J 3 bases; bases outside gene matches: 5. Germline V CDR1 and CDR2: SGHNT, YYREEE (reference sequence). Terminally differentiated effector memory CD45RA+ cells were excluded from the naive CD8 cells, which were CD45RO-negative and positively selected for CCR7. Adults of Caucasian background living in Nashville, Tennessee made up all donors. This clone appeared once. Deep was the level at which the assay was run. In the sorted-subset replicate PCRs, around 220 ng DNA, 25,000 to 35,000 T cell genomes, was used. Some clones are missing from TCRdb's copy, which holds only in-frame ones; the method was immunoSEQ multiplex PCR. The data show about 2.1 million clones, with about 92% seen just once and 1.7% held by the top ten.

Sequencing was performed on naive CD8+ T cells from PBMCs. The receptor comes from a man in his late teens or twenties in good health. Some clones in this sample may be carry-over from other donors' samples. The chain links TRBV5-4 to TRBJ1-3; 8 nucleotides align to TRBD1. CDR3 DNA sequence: TGTGCCAGCAGCTTGGCCCCTGGACAGGGTGGAAACACCATATATTTT. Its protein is CASSLAPGQGGNTIYF.